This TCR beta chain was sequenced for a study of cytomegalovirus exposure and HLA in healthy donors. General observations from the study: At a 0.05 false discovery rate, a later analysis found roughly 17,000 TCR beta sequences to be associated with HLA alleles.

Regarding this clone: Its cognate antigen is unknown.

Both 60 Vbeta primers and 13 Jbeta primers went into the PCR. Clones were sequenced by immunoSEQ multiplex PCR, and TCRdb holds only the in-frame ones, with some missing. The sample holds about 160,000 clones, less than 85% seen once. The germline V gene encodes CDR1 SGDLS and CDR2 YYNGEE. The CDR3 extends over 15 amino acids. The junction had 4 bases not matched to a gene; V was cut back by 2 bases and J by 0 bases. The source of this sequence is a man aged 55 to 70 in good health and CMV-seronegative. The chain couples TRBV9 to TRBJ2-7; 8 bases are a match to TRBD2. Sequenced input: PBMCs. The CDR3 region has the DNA TGTGCCAGCAGCGTTAGCGGGGCGAGCTCCTACGAGCAGTACTTC. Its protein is CASSVSGASSYEQYF.